Following are 32 T cell receptor beta chains from one sample sequenced in a study of regulatory T cells in long-lasting Graves disease. In building TCR beta libraries, iRepertoire HTBI primers were used together with Arm-PCR of CDR3 regions. TCRdb independently ran MiXCR on the multiplex PCR reads; one entry per CDR3 protein. The table has 300,000 to 400,000 distinct CDR3 sequences, 15% to 18% seen once; the top ten hold 22%. The time point was: newly diagnosed GD, antithyroid drugs for less than 3 months. The TCR library was prepared using RNA isolated from PBMCs. Sequencing used peripheral blood mononuclear cells (PBMCs), obtained at new diagnosis, from a patient treated with antithyroid drugs. These TCRs come from a female donor with Graves disease.

The V call is TRBV20-1, the J call TRBJ2-4, with TRBD2 as a possible D gene (6 bases). V was cut by 7 bases and J by 2 bases, with 12 bases left in between. This CDR3 contains 13 residues. Germline V gives CDR1 DFQATT, CDR2 SNEGSKA (reference sequence). CDR3 region: CSVTEGTKNIQYF. CDR3 sequence (DNA): TGCAGTGTTACGGAGGGGACCAAAAACATTCAGTACTTC.

A few counts support this clonotype. The gene calls are TRBV28 and TRBJ2-5, with D perhaps being TRBD1 or TRBD2 (5 bases each). V was trimmed by 6 bases and J by 1 base, leaving 15 bases between them. This CDR3 spans 15 amino acids. CDR1 MDHEN and CDR2 SYDVKM come from the germline V gene. As DNA, the CDR3 is TGTGCCAGCAGGTGGGGACGGAGCGGCCAAGAGACCCAGTACTTC. This translates into CASRWGRSGQETQYF.

This clonotype was recorded a few times. The chain is built from TRBV11-1 and TRBJ2-7, with TRBD1 matching 7 bases. The CDR3 totals 15 residues. CDR1 and CDR2 (germline): SGHAT, FQDESV (reference sequence). V trimming: 1 base; J trimming: 0 bases; junction bases outside the gene matches: 3. CDR3: CASSLERGPSYEQYF. In DNA, the CDR3 is TGTGCCAGCAGCTTAGAAAGGGGGCCCTCCTACGAGCAGTACTTC. Full variable domain (remainder filled in from reference TRBV11-1 and TRBJ2-7): EAEVAQSPRYKITEKSQAVAFWCDPISGHATLYWYRQILGQGPELLVQFQDESVVDDSQLPKDRFSAERLKGVDSTLKIQPAELGDSAMYLCASSLERGPSYEQYFGPGTRLTVT.

The chain has TRBV25-1 and TRBJ2-7; D is undetermined. Germline CDR1 reads MGHDK; CDR2 reads SYGVNS. V dropped 8 bases and J dropped 0 bases, with 8 bases sitting between them. The CDR3 loop spans 12 amino acids. The CDR3 sequence: CASPRSSYEQYF. The CDR3 bases are TGTGCCAGCCCCCGGAGCTCCTACGAGCAGTACTTC.

This clonotype was counted a few times. V usage is TRBV9 and J usage is TRBJ2-4, with no clear D. The CDR3 runs 15 residues. In germline, CDR1 is SGDLS, CDR2 YYNGEE. The V gene lost 0 bases and the J gene lost 1 base, with 8 bases spanning the gap. For the CDR3, the DNA is TGTGCCAGCAGCGTAGACGTGTCGGCCAAAAACATTCAGTACTTC. Protein: CASSVDVSAKNIQYF.

This chain joins TRBV4-1 and TRBJ2-3, with 9 bases identical to TRBD2. The CDR3 sequence is 19 residues long. With 4 bases clipped from V and 0 bases from J, the junction kept 14 bases outside the gene matches. Germline assignment: CDR1 MGHRA and CDR2 YSYEKL. The CDR3 here is CASSLSLGLAFSSTDTQYF. CDR3 in DNA: TGCGCCAGCAGCCTAAGCCTCGGACTAGCGTTTTCTAGCACAGATACGCAGTATTTT.

This clonotype was counted at least ten times. The chain carries TRBV12-3 or TRBV12-4 and TRBJ2-4, with 9 bases that match TRBD1. J lost 0 bases, V lost 6 bases, and 9 bases had no gene match. The CDR3 sequence is 17 residues long. CDR3 DNA: TGTGCCAGCAGACCGGGACAGGGATCTCTAGCCAAAAACATTCAGTACTTC. It is translated as CASRPGQGSLAKNIQYF.

The V gene is TRBV6-2 or TRBV6-3, the J gene TRBJ1-2, with 8 bases identical to TRBD1. This CDR3 is built from 16 residues. Trimming at V came to 5 bases and at J to 8 bases, leaving 16 bases not matched to a gene. From germline, CDR1 is MNHEY and CDR2 SVGEGT. CDR3 DNA: TGTGCCAGCAGTCCCGGAGGGTTGGGACAGGCCGGGGGCTACACCTTC. Amino acid sequence: CASSPGGLGQAGGYTF.

This clonotype was found many times. The chain has TRBV29-1 and TRBJ2-5, with TRBD1 identical over 7 bases. CDR1 and CDR2 from the germline V gene are SQVTM and ANQGSEA. The CDR3 runs 13 residues. Germline trimming cut 3 bases from V and 3 bases from J; bases unmatched to any gene: 4. The CDR3 loop is CSVDFGTEETQYF. The CDR3 nucleotides read TGCAGCGTTGATTTCGGGACAGAAGAGACCCAGTACTTC.

This chain joins TRBV6-5 and TRBJ1-2; D call uncertain. With 4 bases removed from V and 7 bases from J, the gap between germline ends came to 19 bases. CDR3 length equals 15 residues. Germline V gene data show CDR1 as MNHEY and CDR2 as SVGAGI. The CDR3 protein is CASSLVSEGAGGYTF. The CDR3 region has the DNA TGTGCCAGCAGTTTAGTTAGTGAGGGAGCCGGTGGCTACACCTTC.

To note about this clonotype: A much larger clonotype is one base distant, so this may be a read error. CDR3 DNA: TGTGCCAGCAGTTTAGTGGTCAGGTCCTACGAGCAGTTCTTC. Translated, it gives CASSLVVRSYEQFF. The chain couples TRBV12-3 or TRBV12-4 to TRBJ2-1; D remains ambiguous. The CDR3 loop spans 14 amino acids. V was trimmed by 1 base and J by 10 bases, leaving 14 bases between them.

This clonotype was seen many times. CDR3 region: CASSIRGQGPNQPQHF. CDR3 nucleotides: TGTGCCAGTAGTATCAGGGGACAGGGACCCAATCAGCCCCAGCATTTT. The J gene is TRBJ1-5, the V gene TRBV19, with 9 bases that match TRBD1. CDR1 is LNHDA, CDR2 SQIVND, per germline (reference sequence). This CDR3 is built from 16 residues. After removal of 3 bases from V and 3 bases from J, the junction contained 6 bases not matched to a gene.

This clonotype was counted ten times or more. The genes are TRBV13 and TRBJ1-3, with unresolved D. The V gene's germline CDR1 is PRHDT and CDR2 FYEKMQ (reference sequence). Trimming cost V 3 bases and J 0 bases, with 9 bases left between them. The CDR3 runs 15 residues. In DNA form, the CDR3 reads TGTGCCAGCAGCTTTCGAAGGGCCTCTGGAAACACCATATATTTT. Protein: CASSFRRASGNTIYF.

CDR3 amino acids: CAIPGFYGYTF. The CDR3 DNA reads TGTGCCATCCCGGGATTCTATGGCTACACCTTC. The chain recombines TRBV2 with TRBJ1-2; the D is unclear. The CDR3 is 11 amino acids. V was cut by 10 bases and J by 4 bases, with 10 bases left in between. The germline CDR1 and CDR2 sequences are SNHLY and FYNNEI. Variable domain in full (rest from reference TRBV2 and TRBJ1-2): EPEVTQTPSHQVTQMGQEVILRCVPISNHLYFYWYRQILGQKVEFLVSFYNNEISEKSEIFDDQFSVERPDGSNFTLKIRSTKLEDSAMYFCAIPGFYGYTFGSGTRLTVV.

The chain employs TRBV10-2 and TRBJ2-1, with TRBD1 matching over 7 bases. There are 14 residues in the CDR3. V lost 3 bases, J lost 7 bases, and 6 bases stayed unmatched. Germline CDR1 is WSHSY and CDR2 is SAAADI. CDR3 DNA sequence: TGCGCCAGCAGTGACACCAGGGGGTGGAATGAGCAGTTCTTC. Amino acid sequence: CASSDTRGWNEQFF.

The genes are TRBV6-2 or TRBV6-3 and TRBJ1-5, with 7 positions matching TRBD1. Trimming at V came to 0 bases and at J to 3 bases, leaving 5 bases not matched to a gene. Germline V lookup: CDR1 MNHEY, CDR2 SVGEGT. The CDR3 is 16 amino acids. This chain's CDR3 is CASSYSKDRYNQPQHF. CDR3 in DNA: TGTGCCAGCAGTTACTCTAAGGACAGGTACAATCAGCCCCAGCATTTT.

This clonotype was seen ten or more times. The gene calls are TRBV5-1 and TRBJ1-1; TRBD1 agrees at 9 bases. The CDR3 totals 16 residues. The trim removed 4 bases at V and 4 bases at J, leaving 11 bases unmatched. Germline loops: CDR1 SGHRS, CDR2 YFSETQ. The CDR3 coding sequence is TGCGCCAGCAGCCCTGGGACAGGGCAGGGGGGCACTGAAGCTTTCTTT. Translation gives CASSPGTGQGGTEAFF.

The rearrangement uses TRBV7-9 and TRBJ2-1; 7 bases map to TRBD2. CDR3 length equals 16 residues. CDR1 and CDR2 from the germline V gene are SEHNR and FQNEAQ (reference sequence). With 1 base clipped from V and 4 bases from J, the junction kept 7 bases outside the gene matches. CDR3 coding DNA: TGTGCCAGCAGCTTAGGGGGGACTACGTTTTACAATGAGCAGTTCTTC. It codes for CASSLGGTTFYNEQFF.

The rearrangement joins TRBV3-1 to TRBJ2-4, with D possibly matching TRBD1 (7 bases). Trimming cost V 4 bases and J 1 base, with 14 bases left between them. The CDR3 has 16 residues. Germline CDR1 and CDR2: LGHDT and YNNKEL (reference sequence). The CDR3: CASSRLGGEAKNIQYF. CDR3 in DNA: TGTGCCAGCAGCCGACTAGGGGGCGAGGCCAAAAACATTCAGTACTTC.

This clonotype was recorded many times. The gene calls are TRBV10-1 and TRBJ1-2; no clear D. The length of the CDR3 is 13 residues. Looked up from germline, CDR1 is WNHNN and CDR2 is SYGVQD (reference sequence). Deletions cut 0 bases from V and 7 bases from J, with 9 bases between. CDR3 sequence (DNA): TGCGCCAGCAGTGAGTCTCCTTTACGTGGCTACACCTTC. The encoded protein is CASSESPLRGYTF.

Ten or more counts support this clonotype. The rearrangement links TRBV12-3 or TRBV12-4 to TRBJ1-5; perhaps TRBD1 as D (5 bases). The ends were cut back, 5 bases at V and 5 bases at J, with 10 bases in the middle. The length of the CDR3 is 13 residues. CDR3 amino acids: CASSRTTDQPQHF. The CDR3 region has the DNA TGTGCCAGCAGTCGGACAACAGATCAGCCCCAGCATTTT.

The rearrangement joins TRBV29-1 to TRBJ1-2; possible D gene TRBD1, 5 bases. With 6 bases removed from V and 2 bases from J, the gap between germline ends came to 10 bases. This CDR3 spans 12 amino acids. Germline CDR1 is SQVTM and CDR2 is ANQGSEA. As DNA, the CDR3 is TGCAGCGTGGAGGGGATCAACTATGGCTACACCTTC. Residues: CSVEGINYGYTF.

This clonotype showed up many times. V gene TRBV12-3 or TRBV12-4 combines with J gene TRBJ2-1, with a tentative D call TRBD1 (6 bases). V lost 6 bases, J lost 8 bases, and 8 bases lay in between. CDR3 length: 11 amino acids. The CDR3 sequence: CASSDRYEQFF. The CDR3 DNA reads TGTGCCAGCAGCGACAGGTATGAGCAGTTCTTC.

At least ten counts were recorded for this clonotype. The chain joins TRBV12-3 or TRBV12-4 to TRBJ1-5; no clear D. Trimming took 4 bases from V and 3 from J, leaving 16 bases between them. The CDR3 covers 16 residues. The CDR3 coding sequence is TGTGCCAGCAGTTCGTCCGGAAGGATAGCCAATCAGCCCCAGCATTTT. It specifies CASSSSGRIANQPQHF.

This clonotype was recorded a few times. This rearrangement joins TRBV12-3 or TRBV12-4 to TRBJ1-2; TRBD1 aligns across 9 bases. The CDR3 runs 15 residues. Trimming took 8 bases from V and 6 from J; bases not matched to a gene: 13. The CDR3 coding sequence is TGTGCCAGCGGACCCTGGATGGACAGGGGAAATGGCTACACCTTC. Translation gives CASGPWMDRGNGYTF.

The chain joins TRBV12-3 or TRBV12-4 to TRBJ1-2; TRBD1 agrees at 9 bases. V gave up 6 bases and J gave up 7 bases; unmatched junction bases: 12. CDR3 length equals 15 residues. The CDR3, as DNA: TGTGCCAGCAGGGCAACTGGACAGGGGCCCGGTGGCTACACCTTC. Amino acid sequence: CASRATGQGPGGYTF.

The table lists this clonotype with a few counts. The V call is TRBV19, the J call TRBJ1-2, with D possibly TRBD1 on 6 matching bases. The germline V gene encodes CDR1 LNHDA and CDR2 SQIVND (reference sequence). Trimming removed 5 bases at V and 7 bases at J, with 14 bases between. The CDR3 runs 13 residues. The CDR3 nucleotides are TGTGCCAGTAGTTCTTACAGGGACTCTGGCTACACCTTC. Amino acid sequence: CASSSYRDSGYTF. The variable domain in full, with the rest retrieved from reference TRBV19 and TRBJ1-2, is DGGITQSPKYLFRKEGQNVTLSCEQNLNHDAMYWYRQDPGQGLRLIYYSQIVNDFQKGDIAEGYSVSREKKESFPLTVTSAQKNPTAFYLCASSSYRDSGYTFGSGTRLTVV.

This clonotype was observed at least ten times. This chain links TRBV27 with TRBJ2-1; D unresolved. Per germline, CDR1 MNHEY and CDR2 SMNVEV (reference sequence). V was shortened by 5 bases and J by 12 bases, with 20 bases between the two germline ends. There are 14 residues in the CDR3. CDR3 amino acids: CASSNPGPTMTQFF. The CDR3 DNA reads as TGTGCCAGCAGTAACCCCGGGCCCACAATGACGCAGTTCTTC.

This clonotype came up many times. V is TRBV12-3 or TRBV12-4 and J is TRBJ1-5; TRBD1 is a possible D gene (5 bases). Trimming shortened V by 5 bases and J by 7 bases, and 18 bases separated the two germline ends. The CDR3 has 15 amino acids. The CDR3 nucleotides read TGTGCCAGCAGTCCCGAGGGGCAGGCTGACCAGCCCCAGCATTTT. This translates into CASSPEGQADQPQHF.

This clonotype occurred many times. V gene TRBV5-1 combines with J gene TRBJ2-3, with 13 bases identical to TRBD2. This CDR3 spans 15 amino acids. With 5 bases clipped from V and 6 bases from J, the junction kept 6 bases outside the gene matches. Germline-derived CDR1 and CDR2 are SGHRS and YFSETQ. This CDR3 is CASRTSGLAGDTQYF. The DNA of the CDR3 is TGCGCCAGCAGAACCTCGGGACTAGCGGGGGATACGCAGTATTTT.

This clonotype was counted ten times or more. The V and J genes are TRBV28 and TRBJ1-1; D ambiguous. The CDR3 consists of 16 residues. Trimming pared 3 bases from V and 3 bases from J, leaving 17 bases between. The germline V gene encodes CDR1 MDHEN and CDR2 SYDVKM. The chain's CDR3 is CASSFWPSNSYTEAFF. CDR3 DNA: TGTGCCAGCAGTTTTTGGCCTTCCAATTCCTACACTGAAGCTTTCTTT.

This clonotype was detected many times. V usage is TRBV6-1 and J usage is TRBJ2-7; TRBD2 matches at 7 bases. The CDR3 consists of 15 residues. J gave up 4 bases and V 1 base, and 7 bases lay outside the gene matches. Germline values: CDR1 MNHNS, CDR2 SASEGT. CDR3 nucleotide sequence: TGTGCCAGCAGTGAAGGGTCTAGCGGAGTTTACGAGCAGTACTTC. This codes for CASSEGSSGVYEQYF.